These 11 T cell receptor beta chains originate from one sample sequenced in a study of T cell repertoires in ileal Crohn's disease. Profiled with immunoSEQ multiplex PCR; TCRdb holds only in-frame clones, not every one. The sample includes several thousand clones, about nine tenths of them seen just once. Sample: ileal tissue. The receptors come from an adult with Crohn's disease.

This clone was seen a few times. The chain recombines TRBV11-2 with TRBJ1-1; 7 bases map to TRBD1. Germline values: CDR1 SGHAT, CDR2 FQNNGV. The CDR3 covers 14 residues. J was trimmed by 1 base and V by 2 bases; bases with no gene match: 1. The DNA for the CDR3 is TGTGCCAGCAGCTTACACAGGGGGAACACTGAAGCTTTCTTT. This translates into CASSLHRGNTEAFF.

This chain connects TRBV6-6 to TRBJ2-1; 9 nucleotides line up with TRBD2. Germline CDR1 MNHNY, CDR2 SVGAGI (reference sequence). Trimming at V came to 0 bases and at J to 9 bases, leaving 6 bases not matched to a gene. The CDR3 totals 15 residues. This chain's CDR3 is CASSYSLAGEFEQFF. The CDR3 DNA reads TGTGCCAGCAGTTACTCATTAGCGGGGGAGTTTGAGCAGTTCTTC.

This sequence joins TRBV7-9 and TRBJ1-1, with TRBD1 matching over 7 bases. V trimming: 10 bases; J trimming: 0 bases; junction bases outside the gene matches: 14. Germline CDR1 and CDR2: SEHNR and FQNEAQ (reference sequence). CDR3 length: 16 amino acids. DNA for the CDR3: TGTGCCACCCTACCGGGACAGAAAGTCATGAACACTGAAGCTTTCTTT. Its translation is CATLPGQKVMNTEAFF.

The chain's CDR3 is CATSRKHGENQPQHF. Here the CDR3 DNA reads TGTGCCACCAGCAGAAAACACGGGGAAAATCAGCCCCAGCATTTT. The chain has TRBV15 and TRBJ1-5; D unresolved. Per germline, CDR1 LNHNV and CDR2 YYDKDF (reference sequence). V was pared by 2 bases and J by 4 bases, with 12 bases between. The CDR3 totals 15 residues.

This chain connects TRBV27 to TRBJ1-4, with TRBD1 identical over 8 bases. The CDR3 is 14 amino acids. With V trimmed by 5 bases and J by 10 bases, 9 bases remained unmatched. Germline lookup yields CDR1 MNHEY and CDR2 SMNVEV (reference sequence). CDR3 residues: CASSPDRVVGKLFF. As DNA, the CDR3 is TGTGCCAGCAGTCCGGACAGGGTTGTGGGAAAACTGTTTTTT.

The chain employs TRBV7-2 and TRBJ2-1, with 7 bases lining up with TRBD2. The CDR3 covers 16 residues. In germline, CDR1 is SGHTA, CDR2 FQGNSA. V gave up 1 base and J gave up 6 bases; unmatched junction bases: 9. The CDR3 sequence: CASSLVPSGAGNEQFF. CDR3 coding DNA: TGTGCCAGCAGCTTAGTTCCAAGCGGGGCGGGCAATGAGCAGTTCTTC.

CDR3 sequence: CASSVAGRSTGELFF. DNA of the CDR3: TGTGCCAGCAGCGTAGCGGGGAGGAGCACCGGGGAGCTGTTTTTT. The rearrangement uses TRBV9 and TRBJ2-2, with a tentative D call TRBD2 (6 bases). CDR3 size: 15 residues. From germline, CDR1 is SGDLS and CDR2 YYNGEE. The germline V and J ends were trimmed by 0 bases and 4 bases, with 10 bases remaining between them.

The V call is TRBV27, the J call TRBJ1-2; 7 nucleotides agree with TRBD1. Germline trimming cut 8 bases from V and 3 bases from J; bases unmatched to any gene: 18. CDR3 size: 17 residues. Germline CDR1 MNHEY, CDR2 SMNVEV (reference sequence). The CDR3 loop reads CASGRTGSGPRDYGYTF. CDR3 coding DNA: TGTGCCAGCGGTCGGACAGGCTCAGGCCCACGGGACTATGGCTACACCTTC.

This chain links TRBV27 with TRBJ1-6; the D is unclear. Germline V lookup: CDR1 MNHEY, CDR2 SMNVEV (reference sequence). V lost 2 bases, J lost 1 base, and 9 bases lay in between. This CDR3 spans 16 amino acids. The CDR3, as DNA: TGTGCCAGCAGTTTAACCTCAGTATCCTATAATTCACCCCTCCACTTT. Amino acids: CASSLTSVSYNSPLHF.

The CDR3 loop is CASSWGGSNEQFF. Written as DNA, the CDR3 is TGTGCCAGCAGTTGGGGGGGGTCAAATGAGCAGTTCTTC. The chain is built from TRBV28 and TRBJ2-1, with 7 nucleotides matching TRBD2. The CDR3 covers 13 residues. From germline, CDR1 is MDHEN and CDR2 SYDVKM. V was pared by 4 bases and J by 7 bases, with 4 bases of the junction left unmatched.

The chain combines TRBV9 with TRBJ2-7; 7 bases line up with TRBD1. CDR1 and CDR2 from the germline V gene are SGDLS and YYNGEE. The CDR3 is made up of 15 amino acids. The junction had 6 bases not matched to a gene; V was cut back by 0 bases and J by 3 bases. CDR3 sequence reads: CASSVGRGRFYEQYF. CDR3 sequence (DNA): TGTGCCAGCAGCGTAGGAAGGGGGCGCTTCTACGAGCAGTACTTC.